This TCR beta chain came from a study of blood T cells in healthy people across ages. The CDR3 consists of 17 residues. V was pared by 0 bases and J by 0 bases, with 11 bases between. Germline CDR1 LGHDT, CDR2 YNNKEL (reference sequence). Using a J-beta primer mix together with a sample-barcoded 5' primer, a second PCR was run for about 6 to 12 cycles. TCRdb recomputed calls from the 5' RACE reads with MiXCR, one row per CDR3 protein. The sample lists roughly 800,000 distinct CDR3 sequences; 25% to 30% were seen once. This sample also belongs to another study, concerning T cells of mothers and their children.

V and J are TRBV3-1 and TRBJ2-2; tentative D call: TRBD1 (6 bases). Sequenced sample: blood. This receptor was taken from a boy aged 10-17 years in good health. The CDR3 sequence: CASSQEEAGANTGELFF. CDR3 in DNA: TGTGCCAGCAGCCAAGAAGAGGCAGGGGCGAACACCGGGGAGCTGTTTTTT.